These T cell receptor beta chains were read from a single sample in a study of T cell repertoires in cytomegalovirus infection. TCRdb re-called the reads through MiXCR, storing one row per CDR3 protein. The sample lists about 530,000 distinct CDR3 sequences, about a quarter occurring once. The sequenced material came from PBMCs. All receptors derive from a human donor in good health (CMV status not recorded). Some clones in this sample may be carry-over from other donors' samples. CDR3s include the opening cysteine and the closing phenylalanine or tryptophan. D genes are given only for firm matches. Where a row states a size, it is once, few, many or the class of an expanded clone; other rows omit it.

d_call: TRBD2; clone_size: many; v_call: TRBV7-2; j_call: TRBJ2-1; cdr3_nt: TGTGCCAGCAGCTTAGCCCCCGGGACTACCCCAAGGCAGTTCTTC; cdr3_aa: CASSLAPGTTPRQFF
d_call: -; clone_size: -; v_call: TRBV7-2; j_call: TRBJ2-3; cdr3_nt: TGTGCCAGCAGCTTAGGGTTGGGAGGTGGCACAGATACGCAGTATTTT; cdr3_aa: CASSLGLGGGTDTQYF
d_call: TRBD1; clone_size: -; v_call: TRBV2; j_call: TRBJ2-1; cdr3_nt: TGTGCCAGCAGTGAAGCGCGGGGACAGGGATACAATGAGCAGTTCTTC; cdr3_aa: CASSEARGQGYNEQFF
d_call: -; clone_size: many; v_call: TRBV7-2; j_call: TRBJ1-5; cdr3_nt: TGTGCCAGCAGCCCCCCCGGTCAGCCCCAGCATTTT; cdr3_aa: CASSPPGQPQHF
d_call: -; clone_size: many; v_call: TRBV7-2; j_call: TRBJ2-1; cdr3_nt: TGTGCCAGCAGCCCGGGACAAAACAATGAGCAGTTCTTC; cdr3_aa: CASSPGQNNEQFF
d_call: -; clone_size: -; v_call: TRBV6-1; j_call: TRBJ1-2; cdr3_nt: TGTGCCAGCAGACAATTAACGACACCTAACTATGGCTACACCTTC; cdr3_aa: CASRQLTTPNYGYTF
d_call: -; clone_size: -; v_call: TRBV6-8; j_call: TRBJ2-5; cdr3_nt: TGTGCCAGCAGTTGGGGCGGGGCGGGACAAGAGACCCAGTACTTC; cdr3_aa: CASSWGGAGQETQYF
d_call: -; clone_size: many; v_call: TRBV7-9; j_call: TRBJ2-5; cdr3_nt: TGTGCCAGCAGCCCCTTGGGAGAGACCCAGTACTTC; cdr3_aa: CASSPLGETQYF
d_call: TRBD2; clone_size: many; v_call: TRBV4-3; j_call: TRBJ2-7; cdr3_nt: TGCGCCAGCAGCCAGCGGGCTAGCGGACGCTACGAGCAGTACTTC; cdr3_aa: CASSQRASGRYEQYF
d_call: -; clone_size: -; v_call: TRBV10-3; j_call: TRBJ2-5; cdr3_nt: TGTGCCATCAGTGAGTTCAAGGCGCCCCAAGAGACCCAGTACTTC; cdr3_aa: CAISEFKAPQETQYF
d_call: -; clone_size: many; v_call: TRBV12-3/TRBV12-4; j_call: TRBJ1-1; cdr3_nt: TGTGCCAGCAGTTTGGCTTCGGGCTCTGGGGCTGAAGCTTTCTTT; cdr3_aa: CASSLASGSGAEAFF
d_call: TRBD1; clone_size: few; v_call: TRBV24-1; j_call: TRBJ2-1; cdr3_nt: TGTGCCACCAGTGACCCAGGGGGTCCCTACAATGAGCAGTTCTTC; cdr3_aa: CATSDPGGPYNEQFF
d_call: -; clone_size: few; v_call: TRBV29-1; j_call: TRBJ2-3; cdr3_nt: TGCAGCGTTGAACTACAAGATACGCAGTATTTT; cdr3_aa: CSVELQDTQYF
d_call: -; clone_size: few; v_call: TRBV7-6; j_call: TRBJ2-2; cdr3_nt: TGTGCCAGCAGCGCTACCGGGACACCTAACACCGGGGAGCTGTTTTTT; cdr3_aa: CASSATGTPNTGELFF
d_call: TRBD1; clone_size: -; v_call: TRBV11-1; j_call: TRBJ2-4; cdr3_nt: TGTGCCAGCAGCTTGTGGGCCGGACAGGGGAACATTCAGTACTTC; cdr3_aa: CASSLWAGQGNIQYF
d_call: -; clone_size: many; v_call: TRBV7-8; j_call: TRBJ1-4; cdr3_nt: TGTGCCAGCAGCTTATATGAGGCCGGTGAAAAACTGTTTTTT; cdr3_aa: CASSLYEAGEKLFF
d_call: TRBD2; clone_size: few; v_call: TRBV7-2; j_call: TRBJ2-1; cdr3_nt: TGTGCCAGCAGCTGGGGACTAGCGGGAGTGTGGGATTACAATGAGCAGTTCTTC; cdr3_aa: CASSWGLAGVWDYNEQFF
d_call: TRBD2; clone_size: many; v_call: TRBV10-3; j_call: TRBJ2-7; cdr3_nt: TGTGCCATCAGACCGGGACTAGCGGGAGGCGAGCAGTACTTC; cdr3_aa: CAIRPGLAGGEQYF
d_call: -; clone_size: few; v_call: TRBV19; j_call: TRBJ2-1; cdr3_nt: TGTGCCAGTAGTATAGTCCATATCAATGAGCAGTTCTTC; cdr3_aa: CASSIVHINEQFF
d_call: -; clone_size: -; v_call: TRBV7-2; j_call: TRBJ1-1; cdr3_nt: TGTGCCAGCAGCTCTGAGCGGTTTGTCCCTGAAGCTTTCTTT; cdr3_aa: CASSSERFVPEAFF
d_call: TRBD2; clone_size: -; v_call: TRBV5-6; j_call: TRBJ2-2; cdr3_nt: TGTGCCAGCAGCTTGGAGTTAGCGGGGTACACCGGGGAGCTGTTTTTT; cdr3_aa: CASSLELAGYTGELFF
d_call: TRBD1; clone_size: -; v_call: TRBV25-1; j_call: TRBJ2-3; cdr3_nt: TGTGCCAGCAGTGACCCCGGGACAGGCACAGATACGCAGTATTTT; cdr3_aa: CASSDPGTGTDTQYF
d_call: -; clone_size: -; v_call: TRBV7-6; j_call: TRBJ2-1; cdr3_nt: TGTGCCAGCAGCCCCCCCCCCGGGGAGTACAATGAGCAGTTCTTC; cdr3_aa: CASSPPPGEYNEQFF
d_call: -; clone_size: -; v_call: TRBV4-1; j_call: TRBJ1-6; cdr3_nt: TGCGCCAGCAGCCAAGATCTACAGGGTGTTTCACCCCTCCACTTT; cdr3_aa: CASSQDLQGVSPLHF
d_call: TRBD2; clone_size: -; v_call: TRBV10-2; j_call: TRBJ2-3; cdr3_nt: TGCGCCAGCAGCTACGGACTAGCGGTTAGCACAGATACGCAGTATTTT; cdr3_aa: CASSYGLAVSTDTQYF
d_call: TRBD2; clone_size: -; v_call: TRBV27; j_call: TRBJ2-3; cdr3_nt: TGTGCCAGCAGTTTACGCGGAAATAGCGGGAGAAGCACAGATACGCAGTATTTT; cdr3_aa: CASSLRGNSGRSTDTQYF
d_call: TRBD2; clone_size: -; v_call: TRBV6-1; j_call: TRBJ2-1; cdr3_nt: TGTGCCAGCAGCCCATTGATCCGACTAGCGGGGGAGCAGTTCTTC; cdr3_aa: CASSPLIRLAGEQFF
d_call: TRBD2; clone_size: -; v_call: TRBV5-6; j_call: TRBJ2-1; cdr3_nt: TGTGCCAGCAGCCTCTTGGGGCGGGAGCTTGAGCAGTTCTTC; cdr3_aa: CASSLLGRELEQFF
d_call: -; clone_size: few; v_call: TRBV19; j_call: TRBJ2-1; cdr3_nt: TGTGCCAGTAGTATAAAACTTAGAAATGAGCAGTTCTTC; cdr3_aa: CASSIKLRNEQFF
d_call: -; clone_size: few; v_call: TRBV7-2; j_call: TRBJ1-4; cdr3_nt: TGTGCCAGCAGCTTAGGGGAGCCTAATGAAAAACTGTTTTTT; cdr3_aa: CASSLGEPNEKLFF
d_call: -; clone_size: -; v_call: TRBV12-3/TRBV12-4; j_call: TRBJ1-5; cdr3_nt: TGTGCCAGCAGTCCCCAGACAGTGAATCAGCCCCAGCATTTT; cdr3_aa: CASSPQTVNQPQHF
d_call: TRBD1; clone_size: many; v_call: TRBV29-1; j_call: TRBJ1-1; cdr3_nt: TGCAGCGTTGCCGAAACAGGGGGCTCTGAAGCTTTCTTT; cdr3_aa: CSVAETGGSEAFF
d_call: TRBD1; clone_size: few; v_call: TRBV12-3/TRBV12-4; j_call: TRBJ2-3; cdr3_nt: TGTGCCAGCAGCCGGGACAGGGGCATAGATACGCAGTATTTT; cdr3_aa: CASSRDRGIDTQYF
d_call: TRBD1; clone_size: -; v_call: TRBV15; j_call: TRBJ2-3; cdr3_nt: TGTGCCACCAGCGGACCCCAGGGGGCGCCGGGCACAGATACGCAGTATTTT; cdr3_aa: CATSGPQGAPGTDTQYF
d_call: -; clone_size: -; v_call: TRBV14; j_call: TRBJ1-6; cdr3_nt: TGTGCCAGCAGTCGGACATCGCCTAATAATTCACCCCTCCACTTT; cdr3_aa: CASSRTSPNNSPLHF
d_call: -; clone_size: -; v_call: TRBV5-1; j_call: TRBJ2-7; cdr3_nt: TGCGCCAGCAGCCCCGGCGGGCCCGACTCCTACGAGCAGTACTTC; cdr3_aa: CASSPGGPDSYEQYF
d_call: TRBD2; clone_size: few; v_call: TRBV7-6; j_call: TRBJ2-5; cdr3_nt: TGTGCCAGCAGCCGACCGGGGGGAGGTCCAGGGGAGACCCAGTACTTC; cdr3_aa: CASSRPGGGPGETQYF
d_call: -; clone_size: -; v_call: TRBV2; j_call: TRBJ2-1; cdr3_nt: TGTGCCAGCAGACTCATGGTGGGCTCCTACAATGAGCAGTTCTTC; cdr3_aa: CASRLMVGSYNEQFF
d_call: -; clone_size: -; v_call: TRBV18; j_call: TRBJ2-6; cdr3_nt: TGTGCCAGCTCACCTGACAGGTCTGGGGCCAACGTCCTGACTTTC; cdr3_aa: CASSPDRSGANVLTF
d_call: TRBD2; clone_size: -; v_call: TRBV20-1; j_call: TRBJ2-5; cdr3_nt: TGCAGTGCTCACCTAGCGGGAGGCGAGACCCAGTACTTC; cdr3_aa: CSAHLAGGETQYF
d_call: -; clone_size: few; v_call: TRBV27; j_call: TRBJ1-4; cdr3_nt: TGTGCCAGCAGCCCCCTTGCAACTAATGAAAAACTGTTTTTT; cdr3_aa: CASSPLATNEKLFF
d_call: -; clone_size: few; v_call: TRBV19; j_call: TRBJ2-7; cdr3_nt: TGTGCCAGTAGTATTGACAGTTTAAGTCCTTACGAGCAGTACTTC; cdr3_aa: CASSIDSLSPYEQYF
d_call: -; clone_size: few; v_call: TRBV2; j_call: TRBJ2-5; cdr3_nt: TGTGCCAGCACCGGACAGAACCAAGAGACCCAGTACTTC; cdr3_aa: CASTGQNQETQYF
d_call: -; clone_size: -; v_call: TRBV7-6; j_call: TRBJ2-3; cdr3_nt: TGTGCCAGCAGCCCTCAGAGCGGGCAAGGGGCCGATACGCAGTATTTT; cdr3_aa: CASSPQSGQGADTQYF
d_call: -; clone_size: few; v_call: TRBV12-3/TRBV12-4; j_call: TRBJ1-5; cdr3_nt: TGTGCCAGCAGTTTAAAGGGAGAGGGTATCCCCCCCCGGCCCCAGCATTTT; cdr3_aa: CASSLKGEGIPPRPQHF
d_call: -; clone_size: few; v_call: TRBV4-2; j_call: TRBJ2-7; cdr3_nt: TGTGCCAGCAGCCAGGAATGGGGGGGGCGCGACGAGCAGTACTTC; cdr3_aa: CASSQEWGGRDEQYF
d_call: -; clone_size: -; v_call: TRBV7-9; j_call: TRBJ2-7; cdr3_nt: TGTGCCAGCAGCTCGGGACTGAGCAGAGGGGAGTACTTC; cdr3_aa: CASSSGLSRGEYF
d_call: -; clone_size: few; v_call: TRBV7-8; j_call: TRBJ1-4; cdr3_nt: TGTGCCAGCAGCCCAAGGGGGAGGGGGGATGAAAAACTGTTTTTT; cdr3_aa: CASSPRGRGDEKLFF
d_call: TRBD1; clone_size: few; v_call: TRBV4-3; j_call: TRBJ2-1; cdr3_nt: TGCGCCAGCAGCCGAGGGGTGGGACAGATTTACAATGAGCAGTTCTTC; cdr3_aa: CASSRGVGQIYNEQFF
d_call: -; clone_size: -; v_call: TRBV2; j_call: TRBJ1-5; cdr3_nt: TGTGCCAGCAGGTCCCTCTGGGCGGAGCCCCAGCATTTT; cdr3_aa: CASRSLWAEPQHF
d_call: -; clone_size: few; v_call: TRBV7-9; j_call: TRBJ2-3; cdr3_nt: TGTGCCAGCAGCTTACTAGATAGCGGATCAGATACGCAGTATTTT; cdr3_aa: CASSLLDSGSDTQYF
d_call: -; clone_size: -; v_call: TRBV7-4; j_call: TRBJ2-5; cdr3_nt: TGTGCCAGCAGCGTTCGGACAGAACAAGAGACCCAGTACTTC; cdr3_aa: CASSVRTEQETQYF